This is a list of T cell receptor beta chains from one sample in a study of cytomegalovirus exposure and HLA in healthy donors. The table came from immunoSEQ multiplex PCR; TCRdb's copy has only in-frame clones and leaves some out. The sample consists of 65,000 to 75,000 clones, about two thirds of them appearing once. Material: PBMCs. The receptors were sampled from a woman younger than 45 in good health and CMV-seronegative. Each CDR3 is given with its conserved first and last residue. A D gene is named only where the DNA matches it firmly. Clone size is given for some rows only: seen once, a few or many times, or a class if the clone is expanded.

>TRBD1|.|TRBV5-1|16|TRBJ1-2
TGCGCCAGCAGCTTGGCGATCGGCAGGGGGATTGTTGGCTACACCTTC
CASSLAIGRGIVGYTF
>.|few|TRBV5-6|14|TRBJ1-4
TGTGCCAGCAGCTTGGGGACACTCAAGGAAAAACTGTTTTTT
CASSLGTLKEKLFF
>TRBD1|.|TRBV6-6|15|TRBJ1-5
TGTGCCAGCAGTCCCCGGGACAGGGGGGTTCAGCCCCAGCATTTT
CASSPRDRGVQPQHF
>TRBD2|.|TRBV30|12|TRBJ2-3
TGTGCCTGGAAAGCTAGCGGGGAAACGCAGTATTTT
CAWKASGETQYF
>.|.|TRBV7-9|16|TRBJ1-3
TGTGCCAGCAGCTGGACGGGGACTCACTCTGGAAACACCATATATTTT
CASSWTGTHSGNTIYF
>.|few|TRBV6-1|13|TRBJ1-2
TGTGCCAGCAGTGAAGCGGGGGAGGGAGGCTACACCTTC
CASSEAGEGGYTF
>.|few|TRBV6-5|13|TRBJ1-1
TGTGCCAGCAGTTTGAGGCAGAACACTGAAGCTTTCTTT
CASSLRQNTEAFF
>.|.|TRBV30|13|TRBJ1-2
TGTGCCTGGAGTGGCGGAGGGTTGGGAGGCTACACCTTC
CAWSGGGLGGYTF
>TRBD1|.|TRBV28|16|TRBJ1-3
TGTGCCAGCAGTCCCTGGTACAGGGGGGACGGAAACACCATATATTTT
CASSPWYRGDGNTIYF
>TRBD1|.|TRBV14|14|TRBJ2-7
TGTGCCAGCAGCCTTTTGGACAGGGTTAGCGAGCAGTACTTC
CASSLLDRVSEQYF
>.|.|TRBV7-9|15|TRBJ2-2
TGTGCCAGCAGTCAGATAACGGGGGATTCCGGGGAGCTGTTTTTT
CASSQITGDSGELFF
>.|.|TRBV19|15|TRBJ2-5
TGTGCCAGTAGTATTGGCCGGGGTTTTCGAGAGACCCAGTACTTC
CASSIGRGFRETQYF
>TRBD2|few|TRBV9|15|TRBJ2-7
TGTGCCAGCAGCGTAGAGGCGGGGGGTTCCTACGAGCAGTACTTC
CASSVEAGGSYEQYF
>.|.|TRBV7-9|14|TRBJ1-1
TGTGCCAGCAGCTTACTGGCAGAGAACACTGAAGCTTTCTTT
CASSLLAENTEAFF
>TRBD1|.|TRBV2|14|TRBJ2-3
TGTGCCAGCCGCACCGGGACAGAAGGTAGTACGCAGTATTTT
CASRTGTEGSTQYF
>.|.|TRBV5-1|14|TRBJ2-3
TGTGCCAGCAGCTTGGTCTCTAGCACAGATACGCAGTATTTT
CASSLVSSTDTQYF
>.|.|TRBV30|13|TRBJ2-5
TGTGCCTGGAGTGACAGATCCGCGGAGACCCAGTACTTC
CAWSDRSAETQYF
>.|medium-sized|TRBV28|17|TRBJ2-1
TGTGCCAGCAGTCCCTGGGGGGGCGCCAGCTCCTACAATGAGCAGTTCTTC
CASSPWGGASSYNEQFF
>.|.|TRBV19|13|TRBJ1-1
TGTGCCAGTAGGATCACAGTGAACACTGAAGCTTTCTTT
CASRITVNTEAFF
>.|.|TRBV5-5|13|TRBJ1-1
TGTGCCAGCAGCTTCTCGGGGAACACTGAAGCTTTCTTT
CASSFSGNTEAFF
>.|few|TRBV20-1|10|TRBJ2-5
TGCAGTGCTAGACGTGAGACCCAGTACTTC
CSARRETQYF
>TRBD1|few|TRBV6-7|16|TRBJ1-4
TGTGCCAGCAGGCTGACAGGGGGCAGAACTAATGAAAAACTGTTTTTT
CASRLTGGRTNEKLFF
>TRBD1|.|TRBV10-2|14|TRBJ1-1
TGCGCCAGCAGTGAGACAGGGGAGGTCACTGAAGCTTTCTTT
CASSETGEVTEAFF
>TRBD1|.|TRBV11-2|15|TRBJ2-7
TGTGCCAGCAGCCCCCCGACAGGGATAACCTACGAGCAGTACTTC
CASSPPTGITYEQYF
>TRBD2|.|TRBV6-4|14|TRBJ2-3
TGTGCCAGCAGAGAGGGACTAGCGTCCGATACGCAGTATTTT
CASREGLASDTQYF
>TRBD2|few|TRBV7-2|13|TRBJ2-7
TGTGCCAGCATCGGGACTAGCGGCTACGAGCAGTACTTC
CASIGTSGYEQYF
>.|.|TRBV6-5|13|TRBJ1-5
TGTGCCAGTGGGGCATATAGCAATCAGCCCCAGCATTTT
CASGAYSNQPQHF
>.|.|TRBV28|13|TRBJ1-1
TGTGCCAGCAGCCCACTACAGGAGCACGAAGCTTTCTTT
CASSPLQEHEAFF
>.|.|TRBV19|14|TRBJ1-2
TGTGCCACTAAAAAAGGGGGTAGCGACTATGGCTACACCTTC
CATKKGGSDYGYTF
>.|.|TRBV7-3|13|TRBJ1-1
TGTGCCAGCAGCCTAGGTAGGAACACTGAAGCTTTCTTT
CASSLGRNTEAFF
>TRBD1|.|TRBV5-4|16|TRBJ1-1
TGTGCCAGCAGCTTGGGGACAGGGGCTTTGAACACTGAAGCTTTCTTT
CASSLGTGALNTEAFF
>TRBD1|.|TRBV28|14|TRBJ1-6
TGTGCCAGCAGCCCACCCAGGGGGTGGTCACCCCTCCACTTT
CASSPPRGWSPLHF
>TRBD1|few|TRBV6-6|15|TRBJ1-4
TGTGCCAGCAGTTACCAGGGGGCGCAGGCGGAAAAACTGTTTTTT
CASSYQGAQAEKLFF
>.|once|TRBV7-2|15|TRBJ2-5
TGTGCCAGCAGCTTATTCCAGGGGTTACAAGAGACCCAGTACTTC
CASSLFQGLQETQYF
>.|.|TRBV4-2|17|TRBJ2-5
TGTGCCAGCAGCCAAGATCGGCAGGGGGGATACCAAGAGACCCAGTACTTC
CASSQDRQGGYQETQYF
>.|.|TRBV18|14|TRBJ2-7
TGTGCCAGCTCACCATCGCAGGGCGAACACGAGCAGTACTTC
CASSPSQGEHEQYF
>.|.|TRBV6-6|12|TRBJ1-5
TGTGCCAGCAACGACAGGAATCAGCCCCAGCATTTT
CASNDRNQPQHF
>.|.|TRBV5-1|13|TRBJ1-2
TGTGCCAGCAGCTTGCCTGCCGGGAATGGCTACACCTTC
CASSLPAGNGYTF
>.|few|TRBV11-2|15|TRBJ1-1
TGTGCCAGCAGCTTAGTTCGGCGGGGGGAGACTGAAGCTTTCTTT
CASSLVRRGETEAFF
>.|.|TRBV7-9|14|TRBJ1-6
TGTGCCAGCAGCCTGGAGCGGCCCAATTCACCCCTCCACTTT
CASSLERPNSPLHF